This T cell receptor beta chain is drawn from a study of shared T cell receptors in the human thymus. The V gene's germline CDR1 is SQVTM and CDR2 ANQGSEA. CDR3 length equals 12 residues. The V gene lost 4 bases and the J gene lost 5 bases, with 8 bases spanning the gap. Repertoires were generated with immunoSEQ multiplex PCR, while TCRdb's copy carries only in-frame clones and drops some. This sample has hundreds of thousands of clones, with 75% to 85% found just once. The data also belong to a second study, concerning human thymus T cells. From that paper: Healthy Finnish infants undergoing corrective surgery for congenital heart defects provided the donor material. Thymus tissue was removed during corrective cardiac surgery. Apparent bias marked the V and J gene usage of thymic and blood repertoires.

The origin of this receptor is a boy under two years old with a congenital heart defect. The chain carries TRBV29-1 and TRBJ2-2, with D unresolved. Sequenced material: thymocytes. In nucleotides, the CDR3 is TGCAGCGTTGCTCGGTTGACCGGGGAGCTGTTTTTT. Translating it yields CSVARLTGELFF.